Sequencing of this T cell receptor beta chain was carried out in a study of CD8 T cells in ankylosing spondylitis. As the method for making TCR beta libraries, quantitative 5'-RACE with molecular barcodes was used. MiXCR, run by TCRdb on the 5' RACE reads, gives a single entry per CDR3 protein. The sample holds about 330,000 distinct CDR3 sequences, 6.5% to 10% seen once. Trimming removed 3 bases at V and 6 bases at J, with 8 bases between. The CDR3 spans 11 residues. Germline V gene data show CDR1 as SQVTM and CDR2 as ANQGSEA. Whole-study findings and limits: Ankylosing spondylitis blood appeared to be characterized by a TCR beta motif of several highly homologous variants. Within matched ankylosing spondylitis synovial fluid, disease-linked clones were reportedly significantly enriched. Clones that were linked to disease were CD8+ and were relatively rare in peripheral blood. Existing reports had already noted some motif variants in reactive arthritis synovial fluid and blood.

Concerning this clonotype: No antigen is known for it.

This chain uses TRBV29-1 with TRBJ1-2; no definite D call. This TCR derives from a male donor with ankylosing spondylitis. The sequencing input was blood, either unsorted or a sorted T cell fraction (not recorded which). The CDR3 region is CSVEKWDGYTF. Here the CDR3 DNA reads TGCAGCGTTGAGAAATGGGATGGCTACACCTTC.